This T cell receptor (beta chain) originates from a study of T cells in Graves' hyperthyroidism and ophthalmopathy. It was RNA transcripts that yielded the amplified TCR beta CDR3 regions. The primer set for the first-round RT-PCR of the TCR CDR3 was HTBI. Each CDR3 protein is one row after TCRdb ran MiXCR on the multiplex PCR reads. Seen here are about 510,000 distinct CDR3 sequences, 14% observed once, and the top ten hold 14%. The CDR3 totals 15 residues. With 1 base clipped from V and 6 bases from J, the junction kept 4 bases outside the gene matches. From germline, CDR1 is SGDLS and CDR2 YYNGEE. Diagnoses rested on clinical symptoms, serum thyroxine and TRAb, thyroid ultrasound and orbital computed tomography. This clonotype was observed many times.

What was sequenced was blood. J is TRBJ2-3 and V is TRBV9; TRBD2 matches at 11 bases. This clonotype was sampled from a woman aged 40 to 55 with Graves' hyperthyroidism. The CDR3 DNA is TGTGCCAGCAGCGTAACTAGCGGGGGTCGGGATACGCAGTATTTT. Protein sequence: CASSVTSGGRDTQYF.